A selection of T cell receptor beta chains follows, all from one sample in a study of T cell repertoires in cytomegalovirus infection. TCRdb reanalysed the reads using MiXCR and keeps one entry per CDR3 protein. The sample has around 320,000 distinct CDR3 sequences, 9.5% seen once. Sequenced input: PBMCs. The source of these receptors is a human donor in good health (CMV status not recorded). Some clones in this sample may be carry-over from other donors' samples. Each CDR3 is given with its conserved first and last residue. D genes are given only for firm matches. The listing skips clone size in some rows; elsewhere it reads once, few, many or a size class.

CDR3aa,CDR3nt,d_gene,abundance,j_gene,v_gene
CASSFPSGSNTGELFF,TGTGCCAGCAGCTTCCCCAGCGGGAGTAACACCGGGGAGCTGTTTTTT,TRBD2,many,TRBJ2-2,TRBV7-9
CASSPARTSGGAYPYNEQFF,TGTGCCAGCAGCCCTGCCCGGACTAGCGGGGGGGCCTACCCTTACAATGAGCAGTTCTTC,TRBD2,few,TRBJ2-1,TRBV12-3/TRBV12-4
CASSQEAIGPYEQYF,TGCGCCAGCAGCCAAGAAGCGATAGGACCCTACGAGCAGTACTTC,.,few,TRBJ2-7,TRBV4-1
CASSLGILNQPQHF,TGTGCCAGCAGCTTAGGAATTCTGAATCAGCCCCAGCATTTT,.,many,TRBJ1-5,TRBV7-2
CASSSQGSNTGELFF,TGTGCCAGCAGCTCCCAGGGCTCGAACACCGGGGAGCTGTTTTTT,.,many,TRBJ2-2,TRBV7-3
CASSYVPGGIQETQYF,TGTGCCAGCAGTTACGTTCCAGGGGGCATTCAAGAGACCCAGTACTTC,TRBD1,many,TRBJ2-5,TRBV6-2/TRBV6-3
CASSPSVGSNQPQHF,TGTGCCAGCAGCCCATCGGTGGGGAGCAATCAGCCCCAGCATTTT,.,few,TRBJ1-5,TRBV28
CASSFERGGPGNEQFF,TGTGCCAGCAGTTTCGAGCGGGGGGGCCCGGGGAATGAGCAGTTCTTC,TRBD2,.,TRBJ2-1,TRBV6-5
CASSLGDTRDYGYTF,TGTGCCAGCAGCTTAGGGGACACCCGAGACTATGGCTACACCTTC,.,many,TRBJ1-2,TRBV7-2
CASSSTSPGTAGGNEQFF,TGTGCCAGCAGCTCTACATCCCCAGGGACTGCGGGGGGGAATGAGCAGTTCTTC,TRBD2,many,TRBJ2-1,TRBV7-2
CASSGTGQKLFF,TGTGCCAGCAGTGGGACAGGGCAAAAACTGTTTTTT,TRBD1,few,TRBJ1-4,TRBV12-3/TRBV12-4
CASRGDRIVYGYTF,TGTGCCAGCAGAGGGGACAGGATCGTCTATGGCTACACCTTC,TRBD1,few,TRBJ1-2,TRBV6-5
CAISEGQNTEAFF,TGTGCCATCAGTGAGGGACAGAACACTGAAGCTTTCTTT,.,.,TRBJ1-1,TRBV10-3
CASSLKLKNIQYF,TGTGCCAGCAGTTTAAAACTAAAAAACATTCAGTACTTC,.,.,TRBJ2-4,TRBV12-3/TRBV12-4
CSALLRDRGYNLYGYTF,TGCAGTGCTTTACTCCGGGACAGGGGCTACAACTTATATGGCTACACCTTC,TRBD1,.,TRBJ1-2,TRBV20-1
CASSDRGLKRTNEKLFF,TGTGCCAGCAGTGACAGGGGGCTAAAGAGGACTAATGAAAAACTGTTTTTT,TRBD1,.,TRBJ1-4,TRBV6-2/TRBV6-3
CASSYRRENTEAFF,TGTGCCAGCAGTTACCGCAGGGAGAACACTGAAGCTTTCTTT,.,many,TRBJ1-1,TRBV28
CASSAGTPGGHGYTF,TGTGCCAGCAGCGCTGGGACACCGGGAGGCCATGGCTACACCTTC,.,many,TRBJ1-2,TRBV7-9
CASKKGVGSYNEQFF,TGTGCCAGCAAAAAGGGGGTCGGGTCCTACAATGAGCAGTTCTTC,.,many,TRBJ2-1,TRBV6-2/TRBV6-3
CASSQGLVKETQYF,TGCGCCAGCAGCCAAGGCCTCGTGAAAGAGACCCAGTACTTC,.,few,TRBJ2-5,TRBV4-3
CASSFSGGSYNEQFF,TGTGCCAGCAGCTTTAGCGGGGGGAGCTACAATGAGCAGTTCTTC,TRBD2,many,TRBJ2-1,TRBV7-2
CASSLGEGLNQPQHF,TGTGCCAGCAGCCTGGGGGAGGGACTAAATCAGCCCCAGCATTTT,.,many,TRBJ1-5,TRBV9
CSARRTGAETQYF,TGCAGTGCTAGACGTACGGGCGCGGAGACCCAGTACTTC,.,few,TRBJ2-5,TRBV20-1
CASSLLTSGGPYQETQYF,TGTGCCAGCAGCCTCCTGACTAGCGGGGGGCCGTACCAAGAGACCCAGTACTTC,TRBD2,many,TRBJ2-5,TRBV7-9
CASSRNMETQYF,TGTGCCAGCAGCCGAAACATGGAGACCCAGTACTTC,.,.,TRBJ2-5,TRBV7-9
CASRPSGRAAQYF,TGTGCCAGCAGACCCAGCGGGAGGGCGGCCCAGTACTTC,TRBD2,many,TRBJ2-5,TRBV28
CASSLGQSYGYTF,TGTGCCAGCAGCTTAGGACAGTCATATGGCTACACCTTC,.,many,TRBJ1-2,TRBV7-2
CASSLGRGRRTLSGANVLTF,TGTGCCAGCAGTTTAGGGCGGGGGAGACGGACCCTCTCTGGGGCCAACGTCCTGACTTTC,TRBD2,many,TRBJ2-6,TRBV12-3/TRBV12-4
CASSPDRGPLVETQYF,TGTGCCAGCAGCCCGGACAGGGGACCCCTGGTAGAGACCCAGTACTTC,TRBD1,many,TRBJ2-5,TRBV7-2
CASSLGRELRDTQYF,TGTGCCAGCAGCTTGGGGCGCGAGCTTAGAGATACGCAGTATTTT,.,.,TRBJ2-3,TRBV5-4
CASSLSRGPNQPQHF,TGTGCCAGCAGCTTATCCAGGGGGCCTAATCAGCCCCAGCATTTT,TRBD1,many,TRBJ1-5,TRBV7-8
CASSPDGDLWTQYF,TGTGCCAGTAGTCCGGACGGGGACCTGTGGACCCAGTACTTC,.,few,TRBJ2-5,TRBV19
CASSPRALALTEAFF,TGCGCCAGCAGCCCCCGGGCCCTTGCCCTCACTGAAGCTTTCTTT,.,many,TRBJ1-1,TRBV4-3
CASSRAGGMTDTQYF,TGTGCCAGCAGCCGCGCAGGGGGCATGACAGATACGCAGTATTTT,TRBD1,.,TRBJ2-3,TRBV7-6
CSARPNPGLYNEQFF,TGCAGTGCTCGACCGAACCCGGGACTCTACAATGAGCAGTTCTTC,.,.,TRBJ2-1,TRBV20-1
CASSLSSPGVNEQFF,TGTGCCAGCAGTCTATCCTCACCAGGGGTAAATGAGCAGTTCTTC,.,.,TRBJ2-1,TRBV27
CASSFVRASGGGTDTQYF,TGTGCCAGCAGCTTCGTGCGTGCTAGCGGGGGGGGCACAGATACGCAGTATTTT,TRBD2,many,TRBJ2-3,TRBV7-2
CASSPGTIQETQYF,TGTGCCAGCAGCCCGGGGACTATCCAAGAGACCCAGTACTTC,TRBD2,.,TRBJ2-5,TRBV12-3/TRBV12-4
CASSLGQPTNEKLFF,TGTGCCAGCAGCCTCGGACAGCCAACTAATGAAAAACTGTTTTTT,.,few,TRBJ1-4,TRBV7-6
CSARMGVETQYF,TGCAGTGCTAGAATGGGGGTGGAGACCCAGTACTTC,.,.,TRBJ2-5,TRBV20-1
CASGTGVYEQYF,TGTGCCAGCGGAACAGGGGTCTACGAGCAGTACTTC,TRBD1,few,TRBJ2-7,TRBV28
CAISVSNTEAFF,TGTGCCATCAGTGTGAGTAACACTGAAGCTTTCTTT,.,.,TRBJ1-1,TRBV10-3
CASSDLGPNTEAFF,TGTGCCAGCAGTGATTTAGGGCCGAACACTGAAGCTTTCTTT,.,.,TRBJ1-1,TRBV25-1
CASSSRKRDTQYF,TGTGCCAGCAGTTCTCGTAAGAGAGATACGCAGTATTTT,.,few,TRBJ2-3,TRBV11-3
CASSAPDGGNTIYF,TGTGCCAGCAGCGCCCCGGATGGTGGAAACACCATATATTTT,.,many,TRBJ1-3,TRBV7-2
CASSVSVLAGGYNEQFF,TGCGCCAGCAGCGTCTCAGTTCTAGCGGGAGGCTACAATGAGCAGTTCTTC,TRBD2,.,TRBJ2-1,TRBV5-1